The entry below describes one TCR beta chain. In the original workflow: Researchers report that nucleated cell counts were estimated from reference gene primer amplification. Profiling relied on immunoSEQ multiplex PCR, and the TCRdb table lists in-frame clones only, not all of them. V and J calls and clone size are as listed in that table; D and trimming were resolved from the DNA. The sample has about 130,000 clones, approximately 83% seen once. The data were taken from a study of blood T cell repertoires in COVID-19. Study-wide context: Collection of acute and convalescent COVID-19 samples took place in the United States, Italy and Spain. Sources were T cells, B-cell-depleted T cells, or PBMCs; the material itself was cDNA or gDNA.

CDR3 length: 15 residues. Germline V gene lookup returns CDR1 WNHNN and CDR2 SYGVQD (reference sequence). The J segment lost 0 bases and the V segment lost 3 bases, leaving 3 bases of the junction unmatched. The V gene is TRBV10-1, the J gene TRBJ2-3; 7 bases map to TRBD2. The clonotype originates from a woman in her forties or fifties who had recovered from COVID-19. Sequenced: peripheral blood. The CDR3 bases are TGCGCCAGCAGTGACACGGGGGGAAGCACAGATACGCAGTATTTT. It yields the protein CASSDTGGSTDTQYF.